This entry lists 30 T cell receptor beta chains sequenced from one sample in a study of blood T cell repertoires in COVID-19. Clones were sequenced by immunoSEQ multiplex PCR, and TCRdb holds only the in-frame ones, with some missing. The sample has some 70,000 clones; around 90% are singletons. The sample comprised peripheral blood. Receptors were obtained from a man between 45 and 60 years old with COVID-19, enrolled during active disease.

The chain is built from TRBV7-8 and TRBJ2-2; 12 nucleotides match TRBD2. This CDR3 has 19 amino acids. Germline V gene lookup returns CDR1 SGHVS and CDR2 FQNEAQ. V shed 1 base, J shed 2 bases, and the junction held 8 bases outside the gene matches. In nucleotides, the CDR3 is TGTGCCAGCAGCTTAGTTGTTCGACTAGCGGGAGACAACACCGGGGAGCTGTTTTTT. It codes for CASSLVVRLAGDNTGELFF.

The CDR3 loop is CASSQTTGDVGSPLHF. The DNA for the CDR3 is TGCGCCAGCAGCCAAACGACAGGGGATGTTGGTTCACCCCTCCACTTT. V is TRBV5-1 and J is TRBJ1-6, with 8 bases fitting TRBD1. Germline V lookup: CDR1 SGHRS, CDR2 YFSETQ. After removal of 4 bases from V and 9 bases from J, the junction contained 12 bases not matched to a gene. CDR3 length: 16 residues.

This chain links TRBV2 with TRBJ1-5; D call uncertain. V was pared by 5 bases and J by 2 bases, with 7 bases between. This CDR3 is built from 13 residues. CDR1 is SNHLY, CDR2 FYNNEI, per germline. The CDR3 sequence is CASSREGNQPQHF. Written as DNA, the CDR3 is TGTGCCAGCAGTAGGGAGGGCAATCAGCCCCAGCATTTT.

The rearrangement joins TRBV27 to TRBJ2-3; weak D call: TRBD1 (5 bases). The length of the CDR3 is 14 residues. In germline, CDR1 is MNHEY, CDR2 SMNVEV (reference sequence). V lost 5 bases to trimming and J lost 2 bases, with 11 bases between them. CDR3 sequence (DNA): TGTGCCAGCAGTAGAATGACAGACACAGATACGCAGTATTTT. This translates into CASSRMTDTDTQYF.

This chain connects TRBV5-1 to TRBJ2-3, with unresolved D. The CDR3 is 15 residues long. Looked up from germline, CDR1 is SGHRS and CDR2 is YFSETQ. The V end lost 1 base, the J end lost 4 bases, and 13 bases lay between the germline ends. CDR3 nucleotide sequence: TGCGCCAGCAGCTTGACAAACGGAGCCTCAGATACGCAGTATTTT. Its protein product is CASSLTNGASDTQYF. The whole variable domain, filled in from reference TRBV5-1 and TRBJ2-3, reads KAGVTQTPRYLIKTRGQQVTLSCSPISGHRSVSWYQQTPGQGLQFLFEYFSETQRNKGNFPGRFSGRQFSNSRSEMNVSTLELGDSALYLCASSLTNGASDTQYFGPGTRLTVL.

V usage is TRBV12-3 or TRBV12-4 and J usage is TRBJ1-1; D call uncertain. This CDR3 region has 13 residues. V was trimmed by 5 bases and J by 0 bases, leaving 7 bases between them. CDR3: CASSLTMNTEAFF. For the CDR3, the DNA is TGTGCCAGCAGTCTCACTATGAACACTGAAGCTTTCTTT.

This chain connects TRBV6-2 or TRBV6-3 to TRBJ2-7; perhaps TRBD2 as D (6 bases). The CDR3 has 12 amino acids. The V and J ends lost 4 bases and 6 bases respectively, with 10 bases between them. From germline, CDR1 is MNHEY and CDR2 SVGEGT. In DNA, the CDR3 is TGTGCCAGCAGTTGGAGGGGTGGCGAGCAGTACTTC. Its protein is CASSWRGGEQYF.

The CDR3 is CSASGGGQGFYEQYF. The CDR3, as DNA: TGCAGTGCTAGTGGCGGAGGACAGGGTTTCTACGAGCAGTACTTC. The chain combines TRBV20-1 with TRBJ2-7; 8 bases line up with TRBD1. Germline CDR1 reads DFQATT; CDR2 reads SNEGSKA (reference sequence). The CDR3 totals 15 residues. V lost 3 bases, J lost 3 bases, and 10 bases stayed unmatched.

This clone occurred once. This chain links TRBV19 with TRBJ1-1; 7 bases align to TRBD1. Germline V lookup: CDR1 LNHDA, CDR2 SQIVND (reference sequence). There are 16 residues in the CDR3. V was pared by 5 bases and J by 1 base, with 10 bases of the junction left unmatched. CDR3 nucleotides: TGTGCCAGTAGTTTTTCACCTGGGACAGCGAACACTGAAGCTTTCTTT. Its translation is CASSFSPGTANTEAFF.

The J gene is TRBJ2-7, the V gene TRBV6-5; 13 nucleotides align to TRBD2. The germline gives CDR1 MNHEY, CDR2 SVGAGI. The CDR3 runs to 14 residues. The ends lost 6 bases at V and 4 bases at J; junction bases unmatched: 3. CDR3 loop: CASRPGLAGYEQYF. The CDR3, as DNA: TGTGCCAGCAGGCCGGGACTAGCGGGATACGAGCAGTACTTC.

This clone was seen a handful of times. This rearrangement joins TRBV28 to TRBJ2-1; D possibly corresponds to TRBD2 (6 bases). CDR3 length: 22 amino acids. Germline V gene data show CDR1 as MDHEN and CDR2 as SYDVKM. The V gene lost 0 bases and the J gene lost 4 bases, with 31 bases spanning the gap. The CDR3 DNA reads TGTGCCAGCAGTTTATGGTTTTTTAACGGGGTGCGGGATCCTGAACAATACAATGAGCAGTTCTTC. Protein: CASSLWFFNGVRDPEQYNEQFF.

This chain joins TRBV9 and TRBJ1-2, with TRBD1 matching 8 bases. CDR1 SGDLS and CDR2 YYNGEE come from the germline V gene. V lost 3 bases and J lost 4; bases outside the gene matches: 5. This CDR3 contains 14 residues. Here the CDR3 reads CASSATGAGYGYTF. CDR3 bases: TGTGCCAGCAGCGCGACAGGGGCGGGCTATGGCTACACCTTC.

The CDR3 nucleotides read TGCGCCAGCAGCCCGGAACTAGCCTACAATGAGCAGTTCTTC. It codes for CASSPELAYNEQFF. This chain joins TRBV5-1 and TRBJ2-1, with D tentatively TRBD2 (5 bases). V lost 4 bases to trimming and J lost 2 bases, with 10 bases between them. The CDR3 has 14 amino acids. Germline V CDR1 and CDR2: SGHRS, YFSETQ.

The chain links TRBV6-5 to TRBJ1-1; the D is unclear. In germline, CDR1 is MNHEY, CDR2 SVGAGI. This CDR3 is built from 13 residues. V lost 6 bases and J lost 4, with 12 bases in between. The CDR3 bases are TGTGCCAGCAGCCGGAGATTGGGCACTGAAGCTTTCTTT. Translation: CASSRRLGTEAFF.

V and J are TRBV7-2 and TRBJ2-3; D is uncertain. V dropped 3 bases and J dropped 6 bases, with 10 bases sitting between them. The CDR3 has 13 residues. Germline V gene lookup returns CDR1 SGHTA and CDR2 FQGNSA. The CDR3 DNA is TGTGCCAGCAGCTTTAGCTCCCAGGATACGCAGTATTTT. Its translation: CASSFSSQDTQYF.

V gene TRBV12-3 or TRBV12-4 combines with J gene TRBJ2-7; no clear D gene. This CDR3 has 12 amino acids. The V end lost 5 bases, the J end lost 2 bases, and 7 bases lay between the germline ends. CDR3 residues: CASSPGTYEQYF. Here the CDR3 DNA reads TGTGCCAGCAGTCCAGGAACCTACGAGCAGTACTTC.

The chain couples TRBV7-9 to TRBJ2-3; D is unresolved. This CDR3 is built from 12 residues. V lost 1 base and J 4 bases, leaving 3 bases between the germline ends. CDR1 is SEHNR and CDR2 is FQNEAQ in the germline V gene (reference sequence). The CDR3 nucleotides are TGTGCCAGCAGCTTAGGAGCAGATACGCAGTATTTT. Translation gives CASSLGADTQYF.

This chain joins TRBV5-1 and TRBJ2-2; TRBD2 matches at 10 bases. Germline CDR1 and CDR2: SGHRS and YFSETQ. After removal of 2 bases from V and 4 bases from J, the junction contained 8 bases not matched to a gene. The CDR3 totals 17 residues. The CDR3 nucleotides are TGCGCCAGCAGCTTACTAGCGGGAAGGGGTAGCACCGGGGAGCTGTTTTTT. Protein product: CASSLLAGRGSTGELFF.

The chain couples TRBV5-6 to TRBJ2-6, with D uncertain. Trimming left V 4 bases short and J 1 base short, with 12 bases between. The CDR3 length is 16 residues. Per germline, CDR1 SGHDT and CDR2 YYEEEE. The CDR3 DNA sequence: TGTGCCAGCAGCCCACGGAGTCTTTCTGGGGCCAACGTCCTGACTTTC. This sequence encodes CASSPRSLSGANVLTF.

V usage is TRBV5-1 and J usage is TRBJ1-2; TRBD1 aligns across 7 bases. The J segment lost 3 bases and the V segment lost 0 bases, leaving 5 bases of the junction unmatched. The germline CDR1 and CDR2 sequences are SGHRS and YFSETQ. The CDR3 is made up of 15 amino acids. The CDR3 sequence: CASSLAKGAHYGYTF. The CDR3 region has the DNA TGCGCCAGCAGCTTGGCGAAGGGGGCCCACTATGGCTACACCTTC.

The gene calls are TRBV6-6 and TRBJ2-1; TRBD2 aligns across 7 bases. V lost 10 bases, J lost 6 bases, and 12 bases stayed unmatched. Germline CDR1 MNHNY, CDR2 SVGAGI (reference sequence). The CDR3 is 14 amino acids. The CDR3 protein is CATHSPSGSNEQFF. In DNA, the CDR3 is TGTGCCACCCACAGTCCTAGCGGCTCCAATGAGCAGTTCTTC.

The genes are TRBV19 and TRBJ2-5; 9 bases line up with TRBD2. Per the germline V gene, CDR1 is LNHDA and CDR2 is SQIVND (reference sequence). This CDR3 region has 15 residues. V trimming: 3 bases; J trimming: 5 bases; junction bases outside the gene matches: 7. The CDR3 loop is CASSIFGREGETQYF. As DNA, the CDR3 is TGTGCCAGTAGTATCTTTGGGCGGGAGGGGGAGACCCAGTACTTC.

The rearrangement uses TRBV18 and TRBJ2-1, with D maybe TRBD2 (6 bases). V was trimmed by 2 bases and J by 7 bases, leaving 15 bases between them. Germline V gene sequence: CDR1 KGHSH, CDR2 LQKENI. CDR3 length: 15 residues. CDR3 bases: TGTGCCAGCTCACCAAACGGGACTCCTCTTAATGAGCAGTTCTTC. Its protein is CASSPNGTPLNEQFF.

The genes are TRBV19 and TRBJ2-7; 7 positions match TRBD2. CDR1 is LNHDA, CDR2 SQIVND, per germline (reference sequence). The CDR3 extends over 14 amino acids. V lost 4 bases, J lost 2 bases, and 5 bases stayed unmatched. The CDR3 DNA follows: TGTGCCAGTAGTAAGAAAGCGGGGCCCTACGAGCAGTACTTC. Its translation is CASSKKAGPYEQYF.

This chain links TRBV5-1 with TRBJ2-4; TRBD2 aligns across 12 bases. The CDR3 runs 17 residues. V was clipped by 3 bases and J by 3 bases; unmatched bases: 7. Germline V lookup: CDR1 SGHRS, CDR2 YFSETQ. CDR3 bases: TGCGCCAGCAGCTCCGGGACTAGCGGGTGGGGCAAAAACATTCAGTACTTC. It specifies CASSSGTSGWGKNIQYF.

The DNA of the CDR3 is TGTGCCAGCGGGCTTTCTGGGGCCAACGTCCTGACTTTC. As protein: CASGLSGANVLTF. J is TRBJ2-6 and V is TRBV28; D unclear. CDR1 MDHEN and CDR2 SYDVKM come from the germline V gene. Trimming removed 8 bases at V and 1 base at J, with 6 bases between. The CDR3 has 13 amino acids.

This chain uses TRBV11-2 with TRBJ2-7; no reliable D call. Deletions cut 5 bases from V and 4 bases from J, with 12 bases between. This CDR3 has 13 residues. The germline V gene has CDR1 SGHAT and CDR2 FQNNGV. The CDR3 here is CASSREVSYEQYF. The CDR3 DNA reads as TGTGCCAGCAGCCGCGAAGTTTCATACGAGCAGTACTTC.

The gene calls are TRBV19 and TRBJ1-5; D unclear. V lost 5 bases, J lost 7 bases, and 12 bases lay in between. This CDR3 region has 13 residues. CDR1 is LNHDA and CDR2 is SQIVND in the germline V gene (reference sequence). CDR3 DNA sequence: TGTGCCAGTAGTCCGTCACGAGAACAGCCCCAGCATTTT. As protein: CASSPSREQPQHF.

The V call is TRBV7-9, the J call TRBJ1-2, with TRBD1 matching 10 bases. V trimming: 1 base; J trimming: 4 bases; junction bases outside the gene matches: 9. The CDR3 consists of 17 residues. The germline V gene encodes CDR1 SEHNR and CDR2 FQNEAQ (reference sequence). CDR3: CASSLGDRGPSRYGYTF. The CDR3 bases are TGTGCCAGCAGCTTAGGAGACAGGGGGCCCTCGCGCTATGGCTACACCTTC.

The rearrangement links TRBV9 to TRBJ2-7; TRBD1 agrees at 7 bases. With 4 bases clipped from V and 0 bases from J, the junction kept 13 bases outside the gene matches. CDR3 size: 17 residues. Germline-derived CDR1 and CDR2 are SGDLS and YYNGEE. The CDR3, as DNA: TGTGCCAGCAGCCCCCGTCTAGGACAGGACGACTCCTACGAGCAGTACTTC. Translated, it gives CASSPRLGQDDSYEQYF. The full variable domain, completed using reference TRBV9 and TRBJ2-7, is DSGVTQTPKHLITATGQRVTLRCSPRSGDLSVYWYQQSLDQGLQFLIQYYNGEERAKGNILERFSAQQFPDLHSELNLSSLELGDSALYFCASSPRLGQDDSYEQYFGPGTRLTVT.